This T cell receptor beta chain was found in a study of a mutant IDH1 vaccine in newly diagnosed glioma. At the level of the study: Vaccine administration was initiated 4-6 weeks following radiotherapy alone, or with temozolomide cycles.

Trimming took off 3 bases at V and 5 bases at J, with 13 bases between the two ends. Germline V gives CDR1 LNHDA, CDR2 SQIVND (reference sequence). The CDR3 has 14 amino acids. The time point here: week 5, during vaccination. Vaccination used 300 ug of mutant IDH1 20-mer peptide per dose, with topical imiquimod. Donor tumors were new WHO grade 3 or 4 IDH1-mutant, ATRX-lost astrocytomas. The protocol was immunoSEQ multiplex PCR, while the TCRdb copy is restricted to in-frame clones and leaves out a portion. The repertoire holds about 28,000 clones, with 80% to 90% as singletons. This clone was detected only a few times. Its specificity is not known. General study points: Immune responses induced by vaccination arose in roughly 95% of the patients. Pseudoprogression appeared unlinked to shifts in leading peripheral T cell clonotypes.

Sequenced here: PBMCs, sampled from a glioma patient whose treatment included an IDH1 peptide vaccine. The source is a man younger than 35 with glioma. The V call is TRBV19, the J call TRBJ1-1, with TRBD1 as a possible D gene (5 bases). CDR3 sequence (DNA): TGTGCCAGTAGTATCCAGGGAAGAGGAACTGAAGCTTTCTTT. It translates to CASSIQGRGTEAFF.